This TCR beta chain was profiled in a study of CD8 T cells in ankylosing spondylitis. Making the TCR beta libraries involved quantitative 5'-RACE with molecular barcodes. TCRdb passed the 5' RACE reads through MiXCR, listing each CDR3 protein once. In the table there are hundreds of thousands of distinct CDR3 sequences, around 18% of which are singletons. The CDR3 loop spans 13 amino acids. Trimming pared 4 bases from V and 4 bases from J, leaving 10 bases between. The germline V gene has CDR1 MGHRA and CDR2 YSYEKL. As to this clonotype: Its antigen is not identified.

Notes on the study in general: A subset of motif variants has previously been described in the synovial fluid and blood of reactive arthritis. A CD8+ phenotype characterized the disease-linked clones, which were relatively rare in peripheral blood. For ankylosing spondylitis blood, a TCR beta motif of 7 to 9 highly homologous variants appeared characteristic. There was reportedly significant enrichment of clones that were disease-linked in matched ankylosing spondylitis synovial fluid.

The chain employs TRBV4-1 and TRBJ2-5, with D possibly matching TRBD2 (5 bases). This TCR derives from a male donor with ankylosing spondylitis. The specimen sequenced was blood, either unsorted or a sorted T cell fraction (not recorded which). CDR3 coding DNA: TGCGCCAGCAGCCCCGGGGTGTCAGAGACCCAGTACTTC. Protein product: CASSPGVSETQYF.